Shown below are 18 T cell receptor beta chains from a single sample sequenced in a study of blood T cell repertoires in COVID-19. Only in-frame clones appear in the TCRdb table, and some are missing; sequencing was by immunoSEQ multiplex PCR. The sample holds more than 150,000 clones; about 85% are singletons and the top ten take approximately 2.2%. The sequencing input was PBMCs or T cells enriched from blood (not recorded which). Receptors originate from a woman in her thirties who had recovered from COVID-19.

The gene calls are TRBV7-9 and TRBJ2-1; TRBD2 agrees at 9 bases. The V gene end was trimmed by 2 bases and the J gene end by 4 bases; junction bases not matched to a gene: 3. The CDR3 has 15 amino acids. Germline loops: CDR1 SEHNR, CDR2 FQNEAQ (reference sequence). CDR3 sequence (DNA): TGTGCCAGCAGCTTATTTCTAGCGGGATACAATGAGCAGTTCTTC. It yields the protein CASSLFLAGYNEQFF.

This clone turned up a few times. The rearrangement uses TRBV11-2 and TRBJ2-3; D is unresolved. This CDR3 has 12 amino acids. Germline V gene sequence: CDR1 SGHAT, CDR2 FQNNGV. V was pared by 5 bases and J by 10 bases, with 13 bases between. The CDR3 loop reads CASSPREAPQYF. DNA of the CDR3: TGTGCCAGCAGCCCCAGAGAAGCGCCGCAGTATTTT.

The chain combines TRBV2 with TRBJ1-1; no reliable D call. V lost 3 bases, J lost 1 base, and 9 bases lay in between. There are 14 residues in the CDR3. CDR1 is SNHLY and CDR2 is FYNNEI in the germline V gene. The CDR3 sequence is CASSEEVRNTEAFF. The CDR3 DNA reads TGTGCCAGCAGTGAGGAGGTCCGGAACACTGAAGCTTTCTTT.

The rearrangement joins TRBV7-2 to TRBJ1-5; D may be TRBD1 (6 bases). Germline V gives CDR1 SGHTA, CDR2 FQGNSA. V dropped 5 bases and J dropped 2 bases, with 13 bases sitting between them. CDR3 size: 15 residues. CDR3 nucleotide sequence: TGTGCCAGCAGCCTAGGGGGGGATGGCAATCAGCCCCAGCATTTT. Protein: CASSLGGDGNQPQHF.

The rearrangement links TRBV4-3 to TRBJ2-6, with a weak D call TRBD1 (6 bases). Germline V gene sequence: CDR1 LGHNA, CDR2 YSLEER. The CDR3 is made up of 14 amino acids. V lost 4 bases and J lost 2, with 6 bases in between. The CDR3 here is CASSPGAGANVLTF. The DNA of the CDR3 is TGCGCCAGCAGCCCAGGGGCTGGGGCCAACGTCCTGACTTTC.

J is TRBJ1-1 and V is TRBV18, with a weak D call TRBD1 (5 bases). The CDR3 is 15 amino acids. V shed 0 bases and J shed 1 base, with 9 bases lying between them. Germline V CDR1 and CDR2: KGHSH, LQKENI. DNA of the CDR3: TGTGCCAGCTCACCACCCATGGGGGGGAACACTGAAGCTTTCTTT. It specifies CASSPPMGGNTEAFF.

In its sample, this clone was seen a few times. This chain uses TRBV6-2 or TRBV6-3 with TRBJ1-1, with 7 bases fitting TRBD1. V shed 5 bases, J shed 1 base, and the junction held 4 bases outside the gene matches. The CDR3 totals 14 residues. Germline V CDR1 and CDR2: MNHEY, SVGEGT. The CDR3 protein is CASSTQGENTEAFF. CDR3 in DNA: TGTGCCAGCAGTACCCAGGGGGAGAACACTGAAGCTTTCTTT.

V is TRBV12-3 or TRBV12-4 and J is TRBJ1-2, with a weak D call TRBD1 (6 bases). This CDR3 is 13 amino acids long. Trimming cost V 6 bases and J 5 bases, with 13 bases left between them. In DNA form, the CDR3 reads TGTGCCAGCAGCCGACAGGCCTCTTATGGCTACACCTTC. It yields the protein CASSRQASYGYTF.

As regards this clone: It may be a read error: a sequence one base away is much more abundant. The chain employs TRBV7-8 and TRBJ1-6, with 9 positions matching TRBD1. V lost 5 bases to trimming and J lost 7 bases; unmatched junction nucleotides: 3. CDR3 length: 14 residues. CDR1 is SGHVS and CDR2 is FQNEAQ in the germline V gene. The chain's CDR3 is CASSTGTGNSPLHF. CDR3 sequence (DNA): TGTGCCAGCAGCACCGGGACAGGGAATTCACCCCTCCACTTT.

The CDR3 here is CASRSGTGGGRINSPLHF. The CDR3 DNA sequence: TGCGCCAGCAGATCCGGGACAGGGGGCGGCAGGATTAATTCACCCCTCCACTTT. The chain has TRBV5-1 and TRBJ1-6; 12 nucleotides line up with TRBD1. CDR3 length equals 18 residues. In germline, CDR1 is SGHRS, CDR2 YFSETQ. V lost 5 bases, J lost 6 bases, and 12 bases stayed unmatched.

V and J are TRBV29-1 and TRBJ1-2; no reliable D call. V was pared by 1 base and J by 9 bases, with 15 bases between. CDR1 is SQVTM, CDR2 ANQGSEA, per germline. There are 13 residues in the CDR3. The CDR3 DNA sequence: TGCAGCGTTGAAGCTCCACTCGGAGGTCGCTACACCTTC. Translation gives CSVEAPLGGRYTF.

V gene TRBV29-1 combines with J gene TRBJ1-4, with TRBD1 matching 7 bases. CDR1 is SQVTM, CDR2 ANQGSEA, per germline. The CDR3 has 12 residues. The V and J ends lost 7 bases and 10 bases, in that order; junction bases with no gene match: 9. CDR3 in amino acids: CSANRGKGKLFF. CDR3 in DNA: TGCAGCGCAAACAGGGGAAAGGGAAAACTGTTTTTT. Full variable domain (rest looked up from reference TRBV29-1 and TRBJ1-4): SAVISQKPSRDICQRGTSLTIQCQVDSQVTMMFWYRQQPGQSLTLIATANQGSEATYESGFVIDKFPISRPNLTFSTLTVSNMSPEDSSIYLCSANRGKGKLFFGSGTQLSVL.

The chain combines TRBV13 with TRBJ2-3; D is possibly TRBD1 (7 bases). CDR3 length: 18 amino acids. V was shortened by 3 bases and J by 3 bases, with 22 bases between the two germline ends. The germline V gene has CDR1 PRHDT and CDR2 FYEKMQ (reference sequence). The CDR3 loop is CASSLGTEMGLTTDTQYF. In DNA, the CDR3 is TGTGCCAGCAGCTTGGGGACAGAAATGGGACTTACTACAGATACGCAGTATTTT.

J is TRBJ2-7 and V is TRBV5-1; TRBD1 agrees at 11 bases. The V gene end was trimmed by 1 base and the J gene end by 6 bases; junction bases not matched to a gene: 6. This CDR3 region has 15 residues. Germline V gives CDR1 SGHRS, CDR2 YFSETQ. The CDR3 nucleotides are TGCGCCAGCAGCTTGAATACCGGGACAGGGGGCGAGCAGTACTTC. Translating it yields CASSLNTGTGGEQYF.

This chain joins TRBV2 and TRBJ1-2; a possible D gene is TRBD1 (5 bases). Germline loops: CDR1 SNHLY, CDR2 FYNNEI. Trimming shortened V by 6 bases and J by 1 base, and 12 bases separated the two germline ends. This CDR3 has 14 residues. The DNA of the CDR3 is TGTGCCAGCAGCGCATTTCAGGGTAACTATGGCTACACCTTC. Translated, it gives CASSAFQGNYGYTF.

This chain uses TRBV6-1 with TRBJ2-1; 12 nucleotides line up with TRBD2. Losses at the gene ends were 2 bases for V and 10 bases for J; bases not matched to a gene: 12. The CDR3 is 17 residues long. CDR1 is MNHNS, CDR2 SASEGT, per germline. The CDR3 is CASSEPGLAGGQQEQFF. The DNA for the CDR3 is TGTGCCAGCAGTGAACCGGGTCTAGCGGGAGGGCAACAGGAGCAGTTCTTC.

The chain carries TRBV2 and TRBJ2-7; maybe TRBD1 (5 bases). CDR3 length equals 13 residues. Germline loops: CDR1 SNHLY, CDR2 FYNNEI. V was shortened by 2 bases and J by 5 bases, with 10 bases between the two germline ends. The CDR3 loop reads CASSERTGHEQYF. CDR3 bases: TGTGCCAGCAGTGAAAGAACAGGCCACGAGCAGTACTTC.

CDR3 sequence reads: CASSLLGGQGGNQPQHF. The CDR3 DNA reads as TGTGCCAGCAGTTTGCTTGGAGGACAGGGCGGCAATCAGCCCCAGCATTTT. The chain has TRBV7-8 and TRBJ1-5, with 8 bases lining up with TRBD1. The CDR3 length is 17 residues. The trim removed 6 bases at V and 2 bases at J, leaving 12 bases unmatched. Germline V gives CDR1 SGHVS, CDR2 FQNEAQ.